The 16 T cell receptor beta chains in this list originate from one sample, sequenced in a study of Graves' ophthalmopathy and Graves' hyperthyroidism. TCR beta CDR3 amplification used RNA transcripts. HTBI primers were used in a first-round RT-PCR, which preceded a second-round multiplex PCR. TCRdb re-analysed the multiplex PCR reads in MiXCR, keeping a single row per CDR3 protein. The data show about 700,000 distinct CDR3 sequences, 40% seen once. Material: peripheral blood. The receptors stem from an adult man with Graves' ophthalmopathy.

Details on this clonotype: A read error may explain this, as a much larger clone is one base away. This is likely a read error, given that the CDR3 carries no conserved phenylalanine or tryptophan at its end. The chain couples TRBV29-1 to TRBJ2-7; no firm D call. Trimming left V 3 bases short and J 2 bases short, with 8 bases between. From germline, CDR1 is SQVTM and CDR2 ANQGSEA. The CDR3 is 12 amino acids. The CDR3 loop reads CSVEGQTYEQYL. The CDR3 bases are TGCAGCGTTGAGGGCCAAACCTACGAGCAGTACCTC.

V gene TRBV10-1 combines with J gene TRBJ2-5; no clear D. With 0 bases removed from V and 2 bases from J, the gap between germline ends came to 7 bases. This CDR3 spans 14 amino acids. Germline V gene sequence: CDR1 WNHNN, CDR2 SYGVQD (reference sequence). The CDR3 loop is CASSESASQETQYF. The CDR3 DNA reads TGCGCCAGCAGTGAGTCAGCCAGTCAAGAGACCCAGTACTTC.

The rearrangement uses TRBV9 and TRBJ1-2, with a possible D match to TRBD1 (5 bases). The CDR3 is made up of 13 amino acids. Germline values: CDR1 SGDLS, CDR2 YYNGEE. Trimming took off 7 bases at V and 5 bases at J, with 15 bases between the two ends. CDR3 sequence (DNA): TGTGCCAGCTCACAGGACGAGGAATATGGCTACACCTTC. Translated: CASSQDEEYGYTF.

Only a few counts were recorded for this clonotype. The V and J genes are TRBV5-1 and TRBJ1-1; D unclear. With 4 bases removed from V and 1 base from J, the gap between germline ends came to 14 bases. Germline CDR1 is SGHRS and CDR2 is YFSETQ. The CDR3 covers 15 residues. The CDR3 loop is CASSGKGFENTEAFF. The CDR3 coding sequence is TGCGCCAGCAGCGGTAAGGGATTTGAGAACACTGAAGCTTTCTTT.

On this clonotype itself: A clone one base away is much larger, so this may be a read error. This rearrangement joins TRBV19 to TRBJ1-1; no firm D call. The CDR3 totals 13 residues. V shed 6 bases and J shed 1 base, with 9 bases lying between them. Looked up from germline, CDR1 is LNHDA and CDR2 is SQIVND (reference sequence). DNA of the CDR3: TGTGCCAGTAGAACATGGGAGAACACTGAAGCTTTCTTT. Amino acids: CASRTWENTEAFF.

This clonotype was counted at least ten times. The chain carries TRBV2 and TRBJ1-2; TRBD1 might be the D (5 bases). Deletions cut 7 bases from V and 7 bases from J, with 16 bases between. CDR1 is SNHLY and CDR2 is FYNNEI in the germline V gene. The CDR3 consists of 13 residues. The CDR3 region has the DNA TGTGCCAGCACCTCGACAGTGTCCCGTGGCTACACCTTC. Protein: CASTSTVSRGYTF.

This clonotype was counted at least ten times. The chain employs TRBV20-1 and TRBJ1-4; the D gene is possibly TRBD1 (6 bases). This CDR3 region has 13 residues. CDR1 is DFQATT and CDR2 is SNEGSKA in the germline V gene (reference sequence). Trimming removed 2 bases at V and 8 bases at J, with 12 bases between. CDR3: CSARPGQTEKLFF. The CDR3 coding sequence is TGCAGTGCTAGACCCGGACAGACGGAAAAACTGTTTTTT.

V gene TRBV2 combines with J gene TRBJ1-2; tentatively, D is TRBD1 (6 bases). This CDR3 is built from 15 residues. Germline V gene lookup returns CDR1 SNHLY and CDR2 FYNNEI. Trimming removed 5 bases at V and 1 base at J, with 14 bases between. In nucleotides, the CDR3 is TGTGCCAGCAGTCCAGCCGGGACAATTAACTATGGCTACACCTTC. As protein: CASSPAGTINYGYTF.

The chain links TRBV14 to TRBJ1-4; the match to TRBD1 covers 10 bases. Losses at the gene ends were 2 bases for V and 6 bases for J; bases not matched to a gene: 3. The CDR3 loop spans 15 amino acids. The V gene's germline CDR1 is SGHDN and CDR2 FVKESK. The CDR3 region is CASSQQGQGYEKLFF. In DNA, the CDR3 is TGTGCCAGCAGCCAACAGGGACAGGGGTATGAAAAACTGTTTTTT.

A single count supports this clonotype. Compared with germline, one end of the junction differs, possibly owing to a read error. V and J are TRBV24-1 and TRBJ2-5; 8 bases are shared with TRBD1. Per the germline V gene, CDR1 is KGHDR and CDR2 is SFDVKD. This CDR3 has 16 residues. CDR3 region: CASSELNRGLRETQYF. The CDR3 nucleotides read TGTGCCAGCAGTGAATTGAACAGGGGGTTGCGAGAGACCCAGTACTTC.

At least ten counts were recorded for this clonotype. The CDR3 is CSARDWGEETQYF. The CDR3 DNA is TGCAGTGCTAGAGATTGGGGGGAAGAGACCCAGTACTTC. The rearrangement joins TRBV20-1 to TRBJ2-5; perhaps TRBD2 as D (6 bases). The V end lost 0 bases, the J end lost 3 bases, and 8 bases lay between the germline ends. CDR3 length: 13 residues. Per the germline V gene, CDR1 is DFQATT and CDR2 is SNEGSKA (reference sequence).

This clonotype was counted a few times. This chain links TRBV11-2 with TRBJ1-1, with 10 bases aligning to TRBD1. V shed 4 bases and J 2 bases; nucleotides not matched to a gene: 4. The CDR3 extends over 15 amino acids. Germline V gene data show CDR1 as SGHAT and CDR2 as FQNNGV. This chain's CDR3 is CASSSRTGGNTEAFF. CDR3 sequence (DNA): TGTGCCAGCAGCTCCCGGACAGGGGGAAACACTGAAGCTTTCTTT.

This clonotype was detected only a few times. V usage is TRBV7-2 and J usage is TRBJ2-7; D is uncertain. The CDR3 runs to 13 residues. Trimming took 3 bases from V and 1 from J, leaving 7 bases between them. Germline values: CDR1 SGHTA, CDR2 FQGNSA. The CDR3 reads CASSFVPSYEQYF. CDR3 bases: TGTGCCAGCAGCTTTGTTCCATCCTACGAGCAGTACTTC.

This clonotype was observed a handful of times. The gene calls are TRBV20-1 and TRBJ2-5, with D perhaps TRBD2 (5 bases). Deletions cut 5 bases from V and 5 bases from J, with 15 bases between. Germline values: CDR1 DFQATT, CDR2 SNEGSKA (reference sequence). CDR3 length: 13 amino acids. DNA for the CDR3: TGCAGTGCTGGACTTACCTCCGGGGAGACCCAGTACTTC. Amino acids: CSAGLTSGETQYF.

This clonotype was seen a few times. This chain connects TRBV7-9 to TRBJ2-7; D is perhaps TRBD1 (5 bases). The CDR3 covers 13 residues. Germline V gene sequence: CDR1 SEHNR, CDR2 FQNEAQ (reference sequence). V was trimmed by 5 bases and J by 6 bases, leaving 14 bases between them. The CDR3 is CASSPSGLGEQYF. CDR3 nucleotide sequence: TGTGCCAGCAGCCCGTCAGGGTTGGGCGAGCAGTACTTC. The full variable domain, completed using reference TRBV7-9 and TRBJ2-7, is DTGVSQNPRHKITKRGQNVTFRCDPISEHNRLYWYRQTLGQGPEFLTYFQNEAQLEKSRLLSDRFSAERPKGSFSTLEIQRTEQGDSAMYLCASSPSGLGEQYFGPGTRLTVT.

As for this clonotype: A much larger clone differs by one base, so this may be a read error. The chain combines TRBV7-9 with TRBJ1-5; TRBD1 aligns across 7 bases. V was pared by 5 bases and J by 4 bases, with 11 bases of the junction left unmatched. In germline, CDR1 is SEHNR, CDR2 FQNEAQ (reference sequence). The CDR3 has 16 residues. Written as DNA, the CDR3 is TGTGCCAGCAGCCCAAGAACGTCAGGGGGGAATCAGCCCCAGCATTTT. As protein: CASSPRTSGGNQPQHF.